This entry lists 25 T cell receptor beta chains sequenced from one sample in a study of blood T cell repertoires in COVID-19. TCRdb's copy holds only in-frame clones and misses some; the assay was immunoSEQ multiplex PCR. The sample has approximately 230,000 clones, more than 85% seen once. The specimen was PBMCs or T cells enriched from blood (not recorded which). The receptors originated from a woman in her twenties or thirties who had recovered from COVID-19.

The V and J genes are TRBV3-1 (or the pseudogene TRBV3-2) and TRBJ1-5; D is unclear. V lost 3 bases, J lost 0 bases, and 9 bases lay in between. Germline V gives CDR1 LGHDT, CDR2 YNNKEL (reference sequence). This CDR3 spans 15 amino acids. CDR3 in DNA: TGTGCCAGCAGCCAGGACTCTATTAGCAATCAGCCCCAGCATTTT. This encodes CASSQDSISNQPQHF.

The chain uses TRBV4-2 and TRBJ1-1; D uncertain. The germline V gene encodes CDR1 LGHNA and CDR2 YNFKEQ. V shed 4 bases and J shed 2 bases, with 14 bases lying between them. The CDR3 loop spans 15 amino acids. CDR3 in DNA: TGTGCCAGCAGCCCTTACGAGATCCTAAACACTGAAGCTTTCTTT. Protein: CASSPYEILNTEAFF.

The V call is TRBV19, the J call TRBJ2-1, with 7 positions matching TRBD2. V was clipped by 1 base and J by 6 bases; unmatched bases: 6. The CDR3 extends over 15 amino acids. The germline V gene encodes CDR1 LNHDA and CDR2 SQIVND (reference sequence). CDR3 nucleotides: TGTGCCAGTAGTATAGCCGGCGGGAGCTCCAATGAGCAGTTCTTC. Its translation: CASSIAGGSSNEQFF.

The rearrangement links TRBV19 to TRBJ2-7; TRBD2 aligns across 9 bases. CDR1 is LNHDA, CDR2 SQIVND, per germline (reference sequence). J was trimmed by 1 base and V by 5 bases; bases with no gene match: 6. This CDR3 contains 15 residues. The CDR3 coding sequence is TGTGCCAGTAGTGTACTAGCGGGTAGTTCCTACGAGCAGTACTTC. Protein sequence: CASSVLAGSSYEQYF.

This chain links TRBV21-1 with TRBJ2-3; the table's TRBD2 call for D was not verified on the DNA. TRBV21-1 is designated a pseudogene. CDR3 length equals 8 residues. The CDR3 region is CASSEAYF. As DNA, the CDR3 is TGTGCCAGCAGCGAGGCGTATTTT.

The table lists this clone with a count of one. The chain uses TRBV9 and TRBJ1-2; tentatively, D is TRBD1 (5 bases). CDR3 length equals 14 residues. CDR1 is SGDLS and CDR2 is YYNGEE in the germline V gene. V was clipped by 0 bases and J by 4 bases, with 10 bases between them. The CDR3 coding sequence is TGTGCCAGCAGCGTAGCCCAGGGAGGCTATGGCTACACCTTC. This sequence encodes CASSVAQGGYGYTF.

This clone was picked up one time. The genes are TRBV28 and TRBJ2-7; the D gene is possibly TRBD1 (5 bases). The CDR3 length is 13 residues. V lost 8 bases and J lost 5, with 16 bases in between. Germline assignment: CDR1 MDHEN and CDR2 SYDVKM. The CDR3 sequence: CASQGQSRNEQYF. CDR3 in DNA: TGTGCCAGCCAGGGCCAGTCGAGAAACGAGCAGTACTTC.

The CDR3 region has the DNA TGTGCCAGCAGTTGGGACACCGGGTATGGCTACACCTTC. Protein: CASSWDTGYGYTF. V gene TRBV5-6 combines with J gene TRBJ1-2; D possibly corresponds to TRBD1 (6 bases). V lost 5 bases and J 5 bases, leaving 13 bases between the germline ends. Per germline, CDR1 SGHDT and CDR2 YYEEEE. This CDR3 contains 13 residues.

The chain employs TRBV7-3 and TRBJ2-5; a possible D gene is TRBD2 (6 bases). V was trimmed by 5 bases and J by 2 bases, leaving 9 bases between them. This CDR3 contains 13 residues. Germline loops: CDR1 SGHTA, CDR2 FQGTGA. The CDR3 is CASSGGSQETQYF. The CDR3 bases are TGTGCCAGCAGCGGGGGGAGTCAAGAGACCCAGTACTTC.

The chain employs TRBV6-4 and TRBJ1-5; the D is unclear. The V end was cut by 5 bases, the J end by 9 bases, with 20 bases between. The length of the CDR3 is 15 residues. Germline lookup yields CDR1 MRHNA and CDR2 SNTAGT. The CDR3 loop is CASSTVPLSEWPQHF. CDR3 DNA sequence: TGTGCCAGCAGTACCGTACCCCTTTCAGAATGGCCCCAGCATTTT.

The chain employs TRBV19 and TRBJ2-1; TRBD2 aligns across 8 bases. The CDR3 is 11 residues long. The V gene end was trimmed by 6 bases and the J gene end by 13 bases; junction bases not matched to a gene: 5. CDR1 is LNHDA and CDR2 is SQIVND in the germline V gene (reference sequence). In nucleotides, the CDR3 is TGTGCCAGTAGCTGGACTAGCATCCAGTTCTTC. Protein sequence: CASSWTSIQFF. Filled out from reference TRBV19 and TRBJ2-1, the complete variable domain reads DGGITQSPKYLFRKEGQNVTLSCEQNLNHDAMYWYRQDPGQGLRLIYYSQIVNDFQKGDIAEGYSVSREKKESFPLTVTSAQKNPTAFYLCASSWTSIQFFGPGTRLTVL.

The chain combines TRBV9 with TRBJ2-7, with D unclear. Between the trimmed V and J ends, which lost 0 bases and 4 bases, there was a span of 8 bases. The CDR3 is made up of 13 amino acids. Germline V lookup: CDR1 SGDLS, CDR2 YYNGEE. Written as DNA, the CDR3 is TGTGCCAGCAGCGTAGCTGGGCAGTACGAGCAGTACTTC. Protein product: CASSVAGQYEQYF.

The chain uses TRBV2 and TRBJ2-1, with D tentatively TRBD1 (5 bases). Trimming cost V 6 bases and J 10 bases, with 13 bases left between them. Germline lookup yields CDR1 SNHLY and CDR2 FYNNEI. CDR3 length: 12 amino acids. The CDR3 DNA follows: TGTGCCAGCAGAATAGGGGTTAGCGAGCAGTTCTTC. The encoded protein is CASRIGVSEQFF. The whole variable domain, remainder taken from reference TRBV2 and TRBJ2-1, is EPEVTQTPSHQVTQMGQEVILRCVPISNHLYFYWYRQILGQKVEFLVSFYNNEISEKSEIFDDQFSVERPDGSNFTLKIRSTKLEDSAMYFCASRIGVSEQFFGPGTRLTVL.

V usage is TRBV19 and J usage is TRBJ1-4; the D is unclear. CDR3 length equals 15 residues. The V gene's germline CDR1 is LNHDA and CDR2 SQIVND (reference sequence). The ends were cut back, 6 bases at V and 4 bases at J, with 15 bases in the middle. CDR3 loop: CASSPLSASNEKLFF. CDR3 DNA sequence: TGTGCCAGTAGCCCTTTAAGTGCGAGTAATGAAAAACTGTTTTTT.

The chain's CDR3 is CASSLGGVNTEAFF. CDR3 nucleotides: TGTGCCAGCAGCTTGGGAGGGGTGAACACTGAAGCTTTCTTT. The chain links TRBV11-2 to TRBJ1-1; D might be TRBD1 (5 bases). Deletions cut 3 bases from V and 0 bases from J, with 8 bases between. The CDR3 is 14 residues long. Germline V gives CDR1 SGHAT, CDR2 FQNNGV.

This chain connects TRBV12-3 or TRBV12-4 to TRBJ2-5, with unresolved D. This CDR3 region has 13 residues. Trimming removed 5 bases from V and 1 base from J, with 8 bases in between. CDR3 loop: CASSRVVQETQYF. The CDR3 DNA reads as TGTGCCAGCAGTAGAGTGGTCCAAGAGACCCAGTACTTC.

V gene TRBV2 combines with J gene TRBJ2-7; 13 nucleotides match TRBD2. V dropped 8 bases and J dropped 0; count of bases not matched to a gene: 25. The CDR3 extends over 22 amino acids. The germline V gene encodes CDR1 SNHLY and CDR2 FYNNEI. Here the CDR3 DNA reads TGTGCCAGCTACAGGGCGCGAGGGGTTACTAGCGGGAGGGCCCTCGGCTCCTACGAGCAGTACTTC. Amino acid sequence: CASYRARGVTSGRALGSYEQYF.

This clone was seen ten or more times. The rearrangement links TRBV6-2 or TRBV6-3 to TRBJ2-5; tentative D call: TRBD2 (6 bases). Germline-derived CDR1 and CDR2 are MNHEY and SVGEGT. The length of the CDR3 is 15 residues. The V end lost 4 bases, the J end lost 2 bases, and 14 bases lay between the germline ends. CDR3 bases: TGTGCCAGCAGTTTCGCCGGGACTTCTCAAGAGACCCAGTACTTC. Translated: CASSFAGTSQETQYF.

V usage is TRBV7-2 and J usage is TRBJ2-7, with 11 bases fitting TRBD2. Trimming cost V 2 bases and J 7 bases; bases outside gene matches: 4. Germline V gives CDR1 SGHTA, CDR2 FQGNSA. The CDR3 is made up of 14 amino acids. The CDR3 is CASSLTSGRTEQYF. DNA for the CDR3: TGTGCCAGCAGCTTAACTAGCGGGAGAACGGAGCAGTACTTC.

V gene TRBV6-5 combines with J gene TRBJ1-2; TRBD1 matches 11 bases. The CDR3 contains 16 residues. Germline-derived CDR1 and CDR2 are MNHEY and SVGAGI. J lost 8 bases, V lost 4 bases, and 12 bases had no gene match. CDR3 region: CASSSTPGQGARGYTF. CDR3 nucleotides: TGTGCCAGCAGTTCGACCCCCGGACAGGGGGCGCGGGGCTACACCTTC.

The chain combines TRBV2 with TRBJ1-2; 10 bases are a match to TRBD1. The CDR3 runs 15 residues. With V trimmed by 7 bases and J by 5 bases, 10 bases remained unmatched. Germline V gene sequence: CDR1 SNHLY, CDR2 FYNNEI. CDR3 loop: CASTFTGTGAYGYTF. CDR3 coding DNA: TGTGCCAGCACCTTTACCGGGACAGGGGCATATGGCTACACCTTC.

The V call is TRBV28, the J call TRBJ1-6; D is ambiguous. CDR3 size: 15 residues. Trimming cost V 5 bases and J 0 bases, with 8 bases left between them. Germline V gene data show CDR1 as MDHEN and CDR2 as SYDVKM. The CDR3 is CASSAGSSYNSPLHF. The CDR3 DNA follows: TGTGCCAGCAGTGCCGGGAGCTCCTATAATTCACCCCTCCACTTT.

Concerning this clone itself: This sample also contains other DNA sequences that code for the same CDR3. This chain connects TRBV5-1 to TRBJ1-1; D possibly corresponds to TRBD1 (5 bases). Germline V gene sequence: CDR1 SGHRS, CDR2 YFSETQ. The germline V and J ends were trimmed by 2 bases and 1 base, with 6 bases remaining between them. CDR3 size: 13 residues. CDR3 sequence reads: CASSFTGNTEAFF. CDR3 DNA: TGCGCCAGCAGCTTTACAGGGAACACTGAAGCTTTCTTT.

The CDR3 spells CASGQRIFGSGANVLTF. As DNA, the CDR3 is TGTGCCAGCGGACAAAGAATCTTTGGCTCTGGGGCCAACGTCCTGACTTTC. The V and J genes are TRBV5-5 and TRBJ2-6; tentative D call: TRBD1 (5 bases). Trimming pared 7 bases from V and 0 bases from J, leaving 17 bases between. This CDR3 has 17 amino acids. CDR1 is SGHKS and CDR2 is YYEKEE in the germline V gene (reference sequence).

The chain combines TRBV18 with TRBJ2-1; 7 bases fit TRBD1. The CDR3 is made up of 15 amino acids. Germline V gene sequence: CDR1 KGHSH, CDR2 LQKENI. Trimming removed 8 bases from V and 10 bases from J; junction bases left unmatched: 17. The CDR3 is CASHLDGTAYSEQFF. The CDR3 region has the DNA TGTGCCAGCCACCTGGACGGGACAGCTTATTCGGAGCAGTTCTTC.